This TCR beta chain was recovered during a study of blood T cell repertoires in COVID-19. In the study overall: The origin of the acute and convalescent COVID-19 samples was the United States, Italy and Spain. Nucleic acid was either cDNA or gDNA, and it came from T cells, B-cell-depleted T cells, or PBMCs.

Method: immunoSEQ multiplex PCR; TCRdb's copy keeps in-frame clones and lacks some. The data show tens of thousands of clones, about 90% seen once. CDR3 size: 17 residues. Trimming at V came to 0 bases and at J to 3 bases, leaving 5 bases not matched to a gene. CDR1 is LGHDT, CDR2 YNNKEL, per germline (reference sequence). This receptor was obtained from a woman between 45 and 65 years old in a cohort sampled during active COVID-19. The chain employs TRBV3-1 (or the pseudogene TRBV3-2) and TRBJ2-7, with 13 bases matching TRBD2. What was sequenced was peripheral blood. The CDR3 here is CASSQDGTSGALYEQYF. For the CDR3, the DNA is TGTGCCAGCAGCCAAGACGGGACTAGCGGGGCCCTCTACGAGCAGTACTTC.